These 2 T cell receptor beta chains originate from one sample sequenced in a study of liver allograft versus peripheral blood T cells. Study as a whole: Repertoires from peripheral blood of liver transplant recipients were compared with those inside their transplanted livers.

TCRdb processed the reads anew with MiXCR; each CDR3 protein has one entry. Among about 13,000 distinct CDR3 sequences listed, approximately 17% were seen once. These receptor sequences come from a human patient who had a liver transplant. Part of the T cells may come from the graft donor.

This clonotype was seen at least ten times. The J gene is TRBJ1-6, the V gene TRBV30, with a tentative D call TRBD1 (5 bases). The CDR3 has 12 amino acids. CDR1 is GTSNPN and CDR2 is SVGIG in the germline V gene (reference sequence). Trimming removed 1 base from V and 12 bases from J, with 10 bases in between. CDR3 coding DNA: TGTGCCTGGAGTGGGCAGGGCGGACCCCTCCACTTT. This sequence encodes CAWSGQGGPLHF. Using reference TRBV30 and TRBJ1-6 for the parts outside the CDR3, the full variable domain is SQTIHQWPATLVQPVGSPLSLECTVEGTSNPNLYWYRQAAGRGLQLLFYSVGIGQISSEVPQNLSASRPQDRQFILSSKKLLLSDSGFYLCAWSGQGGPLHFGNGTRLTVT.

This clonotype was seen only a few times. The rearrangement joins TRBV7-9 to TRBJ2-3; D might be TRBD1 or TRBD2, each matching 5 bases. Trimming left V 2 bases short and J 4 bases short, with 22 bases between. The germline CDR1 and CDR2 sequences are SEHNR and FQNEAQ (reference sequence). The CDR3 totals 18 residues. The CDR3 protein is CASSLPFRVAGRADTQYF. CDR3 sequence (DNA): TGTGCCAGCAGCTTACCTTTCCGGGTGGCAGGGCGGGCAGATACGCAGTATTTT.